This T cell receptor (beta chain) was found in a study of blood T cell repertoires in COVID-19. As for the study in general: The United States, Italy and Spain provided the acute and convalescent COVID-19 samples.

Method: immunoSEQ multiplex PCR; TCRdb's copy keeps in-frame clones and lacks some. The repertoire holds hundreds of thousands of clones, about 82% seen once, with more than 2% in the top ten. Participants spanned ages roughly 18 to 90 years and resided in 20 to 30 US areas. Cohorts were based on clinical histories the participants reported. Before being deemed recovered, Cohort 3 donors had two negative PCRs, clearance, or symptom resolution. The ends lost 6 bases at V and 1 base at J; junction bases unmatched: 12. The V gene's germline CDR1 is SGHAT and CDR2 FQNNGV. The CDR3 contains 17 residues. This chain connects TRBV11-2 to TRBJ1-1, with 9 positions matching TRBD1. Material for sequencing was PBMCs or T cells enriched from blood (not recorded which). This receptor was taken from a woman aged 45 to 65 who had recovered from COVID-19. CDR3 sequence reads: CASRKPGQGLTNTEAFF. CDR3 DNA sequence: TGTGCCAGCAGAAAACCGGGACAGGGCCTCACGAACACTGAAGCTTTCTTT. Full variable domain (rest looked up from reference TRBV11-2 and TRBJ1-1): EAGVAQSPRYKIIEKRQSVAFWCNPISGHATLYWYQQILGQGPKLLIQFQNNGVVDDSQLPKDRFSAERLKGVDSTLKIQPAKLEDSAVYLCASRKPGQGLTNTEAFFGQGTRLTVV.